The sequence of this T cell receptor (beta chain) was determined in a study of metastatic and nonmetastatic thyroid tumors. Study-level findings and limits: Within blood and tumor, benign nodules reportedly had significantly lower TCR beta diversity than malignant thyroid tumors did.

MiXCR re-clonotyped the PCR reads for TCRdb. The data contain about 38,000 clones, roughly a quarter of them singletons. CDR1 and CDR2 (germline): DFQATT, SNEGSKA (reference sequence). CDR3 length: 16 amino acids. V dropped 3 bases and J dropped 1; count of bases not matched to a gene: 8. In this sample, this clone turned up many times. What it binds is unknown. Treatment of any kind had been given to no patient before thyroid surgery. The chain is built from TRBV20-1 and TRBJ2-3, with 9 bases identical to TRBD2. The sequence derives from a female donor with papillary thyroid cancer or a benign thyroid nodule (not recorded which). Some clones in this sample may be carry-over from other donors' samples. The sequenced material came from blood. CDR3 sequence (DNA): TGCAGTGCTAGGGGGACTAGCAGGCCCGGCACAGATACGCAGTATTTT. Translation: CSARGTSRPGTDTQYF.